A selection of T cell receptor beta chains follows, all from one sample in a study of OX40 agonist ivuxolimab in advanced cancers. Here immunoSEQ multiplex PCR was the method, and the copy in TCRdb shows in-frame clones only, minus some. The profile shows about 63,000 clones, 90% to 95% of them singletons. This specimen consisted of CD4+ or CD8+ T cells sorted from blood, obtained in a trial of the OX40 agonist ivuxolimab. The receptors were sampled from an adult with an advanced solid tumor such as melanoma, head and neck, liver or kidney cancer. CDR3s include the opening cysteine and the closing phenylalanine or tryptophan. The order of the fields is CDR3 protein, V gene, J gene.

CDR3 protein: CASSYSAGTEAFF
V gene: TRBV6-5
J gene: TRBJ1-1

CDR3 protein: CASSEWGMSYNEQFF
V gene: TRBV9
J gene: TRBJ2-1

CDR3 protein: CASSPSWIGELFF
V gene: TRBV9
J gene: TRBJ2-2

CDR3 protein: CASSPTTSGAYNEQFF
V gene: TRBV28
J gene: TRBJ2-1

CDR3 protein: CASSVGGNTYEQYF
V gene: TRBV9
J gene: TRBJ2-7

CDR3 protein: CASRPTGGTGELFF
V gene: TRBV6-5
J gene: TRBJ2-2

CDR3 protein: CASSGMNTEAFF
V gene: TRBV27
J gene: TRBJ1-1

CDR3 protein: CASSEGVGNIQYF
V gene: TRBV25-1
J gene: TRBJ2-4

CDR3 protein: CASSSEGDGYNEQFF
V gene: TRBV27
J gene: TRBJ2-1

CDR3 protein: CASSPSHF
V gene: TRBV5-8
J gene: TRBJ1-6

CDR3 protein: CASSLNTGELFF
V gene: TRBV28
J gene: TRBJ2-2

CDR3 protein: CASSPGGYNEQFF
V gene: TRBV27
J gene: TRBJ2-1

CDR3 protein: CASSPDYNEQFF
V gene: TRBV28
J gene: TRBJ2-1

CDR3 protein: CASSYGQGSYEQYF
V gene: TRBV27
J gene: TRBJ2-7

CDR3 protein: CASSAVNYGYTF
V gene: TRBV25-1
J gene: TRBJ1-2

CDR3 protein: CASSFTSRRTDTQYF
V gene: TRBV7-8
J gene: TRBJ2-3

CDR3 protein: CASSQTSGAQETQYF
V gene: TRBV5-4
J gene: TRBJ2-5

CDR3 protein: CASSLELRYGDGTEAFF
V gene: TRBV7-2
J gene: TRBJ1-1

CDR3 protein: CASSLGTGGLSGNTIYF
V gene: TRBV5-1
J gene: TRBJ1-3

CDR3 protein: CASSFSLIDGETQYF
V gene: TRBV28
J gene: TRBJ2-5

CDR3 protein: CASSLGATAIETQYF
V gene: TRBV7-3
J gene: TRBJ2-5

CDR3 protein: CASSVGWAGASFEQFF
V gene: TRBV9
J gene: TRBJ2-1

CDR3 protein: CASSFSSGPSTDTQYF
V gene: TRBV6-6
J gene: TRBJ2-3

CDR3 protein: CASSHGTGGNNEQFF
V gene: TRBV4-3
J gene: TRBJ2-1

CDR3 protein: CASSMLGLVFPGELFF
V gene: TRBV19
J gene: TRBJ2-2

CDR3 protein: CASSNAGIQETQYF
V gene: TRBV19
J gene: TRBJ2-5

CDR3 protein: CASSLESGMSYEQYF
V gene: TRBV27
J gene: TRBJ2-7

CDR3 protein: CAINSGTDVEQYF
V gene: TRBV10-3
J gene: TRBJ2-7

CDR3 protein: CATTRIQADTQYF
V gene: TRBV6-6
J gene: TRBJ2-3

CDR3 protein: CASSLQGLLLEEKLFF
V gene: TRBV9
J gene: TRBJ1-4

CDR3 protein: CASSWVRETEAFF
V gene: TRBV27
J gene: TRBJ1-1

CDR3 protein: CASSNTGTGHYGYTF
V gene: TRBV9
J gene: TRBJ1-2

CDR3 protein: CASSEAGQGSTEAFF
V gene: TRBV2
J gene: TRBJ1-1

CDR3 protein: CASSMGRGGRWQETQYF
V gene: TRBV19
J gene: TRBJ2-5

CDR3 protein: CASSLGINYGYTF
V gene: TRBV6-5
J gene: TRBJ1-2